These 5 T cell receptor beta chains originate from one sample sequenced in a study of Graves' ophthalmopathy and Graves' hyperthyroidism. The sequenced template was RNA, covering the TCR beta CDR3 region. RT-PCR with HTBI primers came first, then second-round multiplex PCR. MiXCR was run by TCRdb on the multiplex PCR reads, yielding one entry per CDR3 protein. This sample has about 1.1 million distinct CDR3 sequences; 35% to 40% occur once, and the top ten carry 8.5% to 14%. Material for sequencing was peripheral blood or thyroid tissue (not recorded which). Receptor source: an adult man with Graves' hyperthyroidism.

This clonotype showed up many times. V gene TRBV10-3 combines with J gene TRBJ2-2; D remains unclear. CDR1 is ENHRY, CDR2 SYGVKD, per germline. The CDR3 is 11 residues long. The V gene lost 6 bases and the J gene lost 8 bases, with 7 bases spanning the gap. The DNA of the CDR3 is TGTGCCATCAGGGTACAGGGGGAGCTGTTTTTT. Protein sequence: CAIRVQGELFF.

The rearrangement joins TRBV10-3 to TRBJ2-5; 7 bases agree with TRBD2. With V trimmed by 7 bases and J by 4 bases, 6 bases remained unmatched. The CDR3 consists of 13 residues. CDR1 is ENHRY, CDR2 SYGVKD, per germline. The CDR3 reads CAINRGDLETQYF. As DNA, the CDR3 is TGTGCCATCAACCGGGGGGATTTAGAGACCCAGTACTTC.

This clonotype appeared a single time. The V call is TRBV10-3, the J call TRBJ1-2, with D tentatively TRBD1 (5 bases). Per the germline V gene, CDR1 is ENHRY and CDR2 is SYGVKD. This CDR3 region has 15 residues. The V end was cut by 6 bases, the J end by 8 bases, with 22 bases between. CDR3 nucleotide sequence: TGTGCCATCAGCCAGACTAGCGGGACCGAGGAAGGCTACACCTTC. The encoded protein is CAISQTSGTEEGYTF.

This clonotype was observed many times. For the CDR3, the DNA is TGTGCCATCAGCAACACTCTACAGGATGAAGCTTTCTTT. Amino acids: CAISNTLQDEAFF. J is TRBJ1-1 and V is TRBV10-3; possible D gene TRBD1, 5 bases. The CDR3 runs 13 residues. CDR1 and CDR2 (germline): ENHRY, SYGVKD. The V end lost 6 bases, the J end lost 7 bases, and 15 bases lay between the germline ends.

This clonotype was found many times. This chain connects TRBV15 to TRBJ1-2; 9 bases are shared with TRBD1. V trimming: 3 bases; J trimming: 7 bases; junction bases outside the gene matches: 9. Germline CDR1 reads LNHNV; CDR2 reads YYDKDF (reference sequence). The CDR3 sequence is 15 residues long. CDR3 sequence (DNA): TGTGCCACCAGCAGTTTCAGACAGGGGGATGGTGGCTACACCTTC. As protein: CATSSFRQGDGGYTF. The entire variable domain, with the rest obtained from reference TRBV15 and TRBJ1-2, is as follows: DAMVIQNPRYQVTQFGKPVTLSCSQTLNHNVMYWYQQKSSQAPKLLFHYYDKDFNNEADTPDNFQSRRPNTSFCFLDIRSPGLGDTAMYLCATSSFRQGDGGYTFGSGTRLTVV.